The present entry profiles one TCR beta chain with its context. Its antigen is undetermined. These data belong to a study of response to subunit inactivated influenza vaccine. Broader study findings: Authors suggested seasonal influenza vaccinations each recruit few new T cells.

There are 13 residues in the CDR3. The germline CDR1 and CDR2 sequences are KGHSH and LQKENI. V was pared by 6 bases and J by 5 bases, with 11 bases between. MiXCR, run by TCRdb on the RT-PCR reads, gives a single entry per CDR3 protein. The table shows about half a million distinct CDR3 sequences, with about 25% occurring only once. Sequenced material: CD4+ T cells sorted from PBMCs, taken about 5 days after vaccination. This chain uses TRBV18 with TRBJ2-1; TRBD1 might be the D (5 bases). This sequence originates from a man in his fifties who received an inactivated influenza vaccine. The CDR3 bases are TGTGCCAGCTCGACCAGGACAAACAATGAGCAGTTCTTC. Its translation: CASSTRTNNEQFF.